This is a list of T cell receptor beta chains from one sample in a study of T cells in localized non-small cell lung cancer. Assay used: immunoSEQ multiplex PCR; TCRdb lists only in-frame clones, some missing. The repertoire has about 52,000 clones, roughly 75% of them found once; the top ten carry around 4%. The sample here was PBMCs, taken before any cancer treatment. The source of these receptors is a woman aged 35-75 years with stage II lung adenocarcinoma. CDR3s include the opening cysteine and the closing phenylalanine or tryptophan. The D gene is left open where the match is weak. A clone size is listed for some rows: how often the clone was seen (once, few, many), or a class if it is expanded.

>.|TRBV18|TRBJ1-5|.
TGTGCCAGCTCACCACCGGGGGGTGCACCCAGCAATCAGCCCCAGCATTTT
CASSPPGGAPSNQPQHF
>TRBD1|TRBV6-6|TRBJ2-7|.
TGTGCCAGTCGAAACCGGGACAGGCAGATCTACGAGCAGTACTTC
CASRNRDRQIYEQYF
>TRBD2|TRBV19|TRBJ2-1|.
TGTGCCAGCGGGGGGGCCGGTGAGCAGTTCTTC
CASGGAGEQFF
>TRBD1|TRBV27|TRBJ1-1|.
TGTGCCAGCAGGGGACAGGGACAGAACACTGAAGCTTTCTTT
CASRGQGQNTEAFF
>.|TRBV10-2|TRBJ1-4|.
TGCGCCAGCAGTGAGTCAACGGGTTACTCCGGGACGGAGAATGAAAAACTGTTTTTT
CASSESTGYSGTENEKLFF
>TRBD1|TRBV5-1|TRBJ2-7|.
TGCGCCAGCAGCGCTCAGGGGGCAGAGGACGAGCAGTACTTC
CASSAQGAEDEQYF
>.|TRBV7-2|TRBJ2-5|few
TGTGCCAGCAGCTTAGGCCAGGGGGGGGTGACCCAGTACTTC
CASSLGQGGVTQYF
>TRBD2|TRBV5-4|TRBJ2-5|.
TGTGCCAGCAGCCCTAGCGGGGGGTCGCAGACCCAGTACTTC
CASSPSGGSQTQYF
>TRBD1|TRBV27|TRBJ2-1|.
TGTGCCAGCAGTTTTGGGCAGGGGGTAGGTAATGAGCAGTTCTTC
CASSFGQGVGNEQFF
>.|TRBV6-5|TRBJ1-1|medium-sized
TGTGCCAGCAGTAAGGTACAGACGAACACTGAAGCTTTCTTT
CASSKVQTNTEAFF
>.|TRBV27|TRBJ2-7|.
TGTGCCAGCAGCCGAGGGACTCCCTCCTACGAGCAGTACTTC
CASSRGTPSYEQYF
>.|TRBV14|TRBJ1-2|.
TGTGCCAGCAGCCAAGAGGGTCGCGGCAGGATGGGGTCTAACTATGGCTACACCTTC
CASSQEGRGRMGSNYGYTF
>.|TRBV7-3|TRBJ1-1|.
TGTGCCAGCAGCTTAACGGGGCAGGGGAACCCCTGGGGCACTGAAGCTTTCTTT
CASSLTGQGNPWGTEAFF
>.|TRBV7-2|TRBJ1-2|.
TGTGCCAGCAGCCCGGACGGTTATAACTATGGCTACACCTTC
CASSPDGYNYGYTF
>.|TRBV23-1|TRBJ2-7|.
TGCGCCAGCAGTCAGGATCAGGGGCCCCCGTCCTACGAGCAGTACTTC
CASSQDQGPPSYEQYF
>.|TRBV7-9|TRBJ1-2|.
TGTGCCAGCAGCTCTGCGGAGGGCTACACCTTC
CASSSAEGYTF
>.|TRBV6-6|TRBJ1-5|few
TGTGCCAGCAGTTACTCTGGTAATTCCCAGCCCCAGCATTTT
CASSYSGNSQPQHF
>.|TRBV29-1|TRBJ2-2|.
TGCAGCGTTAGGCAGGGCAGCGACACCGGGGAGCTGTTTTTT
CSVRQGSDTGELFF
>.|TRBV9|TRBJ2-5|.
TGTGCCAGCAGCGTAGAACACAACCAAGAGACCCAGTACTTC
CASSVEHNQETQYF
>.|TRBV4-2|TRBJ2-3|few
TGTGCCAGCAGCCAAGATTTAGTTGGGGGCACCCCGATCACAGATACGCAGTATTTT
CASSQDLVGGTPITDTQYF
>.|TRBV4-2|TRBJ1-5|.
TGTGCCAGCAGCCAAGGGGGCGGGGTAACCAATCAGCCCCAGCATTTT
CASSQGGGVTNQPQHF
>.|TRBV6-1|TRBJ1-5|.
TGTGCCAGCAGGGAGGGAAATGGGGTAAATCAGCCCCAGCATTTT
CASREGNGVNQPQHF
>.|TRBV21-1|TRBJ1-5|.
TGTGCCAGCAGCATAGCGCTACAGGGGAATAGCAATCAGCCCCAGCATTTT
CASSIALQGNSNQPQHF
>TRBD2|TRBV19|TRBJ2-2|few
TGTGCCAGTATGAAGTCTTGGCGGGGGGGCTCCCGTTTGAACACCGGGGAGCTGTTTTTT
CASMKSWRGGSRLNTGELFF
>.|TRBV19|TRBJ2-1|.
TGTGCCAGTAGTCCGTCAAGAGACAATGAGCAGTTCTTC
CASSPSRDNEQFF
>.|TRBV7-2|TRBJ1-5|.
TGTGCCAGCAGCTTAGGGCAGGGGAACGGTCAGCCCCAGCATTTT
CASSLGQGNGQPQHF
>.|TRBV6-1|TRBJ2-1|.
TGTGCCAGCAGTGAGGGGTCGAGCTCCTACAATGAGCAGTTCTTC
CASSEGSSSYNEQFF
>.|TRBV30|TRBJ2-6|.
TGTGCCCTGACGGGGTCTGGGGCCAACGTCCTGACTTTC
CALTGSGANVLTF
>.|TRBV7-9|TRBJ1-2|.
TGTGCCAGCAGCTTGCTGGTGGCGCCCAACTATGGCTACACCTTC
CASSLLVAPNYGYTF
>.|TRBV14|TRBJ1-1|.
TGTGCCAGCAGCCTAGGGAGGAACACTGAAGCTTTCTTT
CASSLGRNTEAFF
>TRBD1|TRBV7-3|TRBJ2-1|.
TGTGCCAGCAGCAGATTTCCACCGGGACAGCTCTACAATGAGCAGTTCTTC
CASSRFPPGQLYNEQFF
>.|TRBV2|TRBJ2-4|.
TGTGCCAGCAGCGCCAGTAGAGGCCAGTACTTC
CASSASRGQYF
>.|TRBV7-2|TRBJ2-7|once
TGTGCCAGCAGCTTAGGACCCGCTAGGGAGCAGTACTTC
CASSLGPAREQYF
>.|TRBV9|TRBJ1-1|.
TGTGCCAGCAGCGTGGAACAGGGGAACACTGAAGCTTTCTTT
CASSVEQGNTEAFF
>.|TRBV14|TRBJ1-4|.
TGTGCCAGCAGCCAACAACCAACTAATGAAAAACTGTTTTTT
CASSQQPTNEKLFF
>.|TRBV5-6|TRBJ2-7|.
TGTGCCAGCAGCTTGGGGCAGTCCTACGAGCAGTACTTC
CASSLGQSYEQYF
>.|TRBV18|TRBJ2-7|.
TGTGCCAGCTCACCACAGGGATCCTACGAGCAGTACTTC
CASSPQGSYEQYF
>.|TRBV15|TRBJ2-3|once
TGTGCCACCACGGACAGTAGCACAGATACGCAGTATTTT
CATTDSSTDTQYF
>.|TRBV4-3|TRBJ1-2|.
TGCGCCAGCAGCCAACAACTGGGAGCAAACTATGGCTACACCTTC
CASSQQLGANYGYTF
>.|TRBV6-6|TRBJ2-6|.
TGTGCCAGCACTGGGGCCAACGTCCTGACTTTC
CASTGANVLTF